One TCR beta chain is described in this entry. These data are taken from a study of blood T cell repertoires in COVID-19. CDR1 is SGHNT and CDR2 is YYREEE in the germline V gene (reference sequence). This CDR3 spans 12 amino acids. Trimming removed 1 base at V and 8 bases at J, with 6 bases between. Clones were read by immunoSEQ multiplex PCR, and TCRdb kept only the in-frame ones, dropping some. The sample contains approximately 75,000 clones, approximately 86% of which appear only once. This receptor was identified in a man at least 80 years old with COVID-19, enrolled during active disease. V is TRBV5-4 and J is TRBJ1-4, with D possibly matching TRBD1 (5 bases). Sequences were obtained from peripheral blood. DNA of the CDR3: TGTGCCAGCAGCTTGAAGGGGGAAAAACTGTTTTTT. This gives the protein CASSLKGEKLFF.